This TCR beta chain derives from a study of control samples from healthy donors and cancer patients. Sequenced by immunoSEQ multiplex PCR; TCRdb stores in-frame clones only, minus some. Counted here are some 120,000 clones, about 91% occurring once; the ten biggest clones make up roughly 9.4%. The CDR3 runs 15 residues. V lost 6 bases, J lost 0 bases, and 12 bases lay in between. CDR1 and CDR2 (germline): MNHNY, SVGAGI (reference sequence). Sequencing was done on a sample of blood. The receptor's source is a man aged 18 to 29 in good health. The J gene is TRBJ1-5, the V gene TRBV6-6, with D perhaps matching TRBD1 (5 bases). The CDR3 reads CASRLDTGSNQPQHF. CDR3 coding DNA: TGTGCCAGCAGGCTGGACACCGGTAGCAATCAGCCCCAGCATTTT.